The TCR beta chain under discussion was sequenced for a study of control samples from healthy donors and cancer patients. CDR1 LNHDA and CDR2 SQIVND come from the germline V gene (reference sequence). Between the trimmed V and J ends, which lost 6 bases and 0 bases, there was a span of 14 bases. The CDR3 has 15 amino acids. The data were produced by immunoSEQ multiplex PCR, yet TCRdb's version contains in-frame clones alone and is incomplete. This table holds 98,000 or so clones, 70% to 85% found once. The gene calls are TRBV19 and TRBJ1-2; possible D gene TRBD1, 6 bases. The clonotype was recovered from a man in his late teens or twenties in good health. The sequenced sample was blood. The CDR3 is CASRALGTSNYGYTF. CDR3 coding DNA: TGTGCCAGTAGAGCCCTGGGGACATCTAACTATGGCTACACCTTC.